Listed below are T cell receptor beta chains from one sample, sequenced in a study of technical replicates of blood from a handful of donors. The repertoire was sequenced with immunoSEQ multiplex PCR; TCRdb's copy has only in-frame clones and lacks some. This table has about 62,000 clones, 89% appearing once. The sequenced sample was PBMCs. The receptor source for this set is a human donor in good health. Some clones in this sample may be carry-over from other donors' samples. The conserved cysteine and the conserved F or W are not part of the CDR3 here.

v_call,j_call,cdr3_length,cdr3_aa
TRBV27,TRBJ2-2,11,ASSLLLTGELF
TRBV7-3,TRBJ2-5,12,ASSLGVRGETQY
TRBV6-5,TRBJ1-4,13,ASRGWGQLNEKLF
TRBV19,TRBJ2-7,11,ASSGGTSYEQY
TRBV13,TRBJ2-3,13,ASSVTSGSTDTQY
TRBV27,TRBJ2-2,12,ASQRGGNTGELF
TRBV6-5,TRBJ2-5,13,ASTREDRVGETQY
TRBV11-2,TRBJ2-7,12,ASSPDRASNEQY
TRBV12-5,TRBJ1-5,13,ASGLGQGDNQPQH
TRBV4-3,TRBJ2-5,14,ASSLRLAGVQETQY
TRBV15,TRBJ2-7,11,ATSRDLGHEEY
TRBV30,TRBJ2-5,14,AWSGSTSGTLGTQY
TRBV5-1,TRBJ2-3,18,ASSWGLAGTTGFATDTQY
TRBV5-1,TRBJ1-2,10,ASSPGTRGYT
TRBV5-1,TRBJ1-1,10,ASSRGGTGAF
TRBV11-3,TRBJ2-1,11,ASSLRTDNEQF
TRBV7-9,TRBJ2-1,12,ASSFFSGSNEQF
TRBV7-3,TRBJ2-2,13,ASSIGLAVSGELF
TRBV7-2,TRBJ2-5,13,ASSLVSGGSQTQY
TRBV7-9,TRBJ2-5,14,ASSLGLAGVMETQY
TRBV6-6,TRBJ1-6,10,AVQNGNSPLH
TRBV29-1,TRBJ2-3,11,SATGGGTDTQY
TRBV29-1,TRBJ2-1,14,SVRLAGERNYNEQF
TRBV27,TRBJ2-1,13,ASRPGTSNRNEQF
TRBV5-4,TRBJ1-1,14,ASSLDPGWQNTEAF
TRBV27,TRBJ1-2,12,ASRSRGIGYGYT